The clone carrying this TCR beta chain was detected many times. The target antigen is unknown. Researchers attached unique molecular identifiers to individual cDNA molecules. TCRdb used MiXCR to reprocess the 5' RACE reads, holding one entry per CDR3 protein. Here the sample spans 100,000 to 130,000 distinct CDR3 sequences, over 10% being singletons. These data originate in a study of early T cells in non-severe SARS-CoV-2 infection. About the study: The sequenced material was bulk RNA from unsorted whole blood, and its chains were unpaired.

CDR3 size: 15 residues. The germline CDR1 and CDR2 sequences are SGHTA and FQGNSA. V lost 2 bases and J lost 0, with 7 bases in between. Points from the study as a whole: Sequences matched to VDJdb favored anti-spike CD8 responses, while private and CD4 specificities were missed.

The chain employs TRBV7-2 and TRBJ2-2, with D unclear. This receptor was identified in an adult who was a healthcare worker with PCR-confirmed SARS-CoV-2 infection or an uninfected control (not recorded which). Sample: whole blood. CDR3 bases: TGTGCCAGCAGCTTAAGCAGGACGAACACCGGGGAGCTGTTTTTT. Its protein product is CASSLSRTNTGELFF.